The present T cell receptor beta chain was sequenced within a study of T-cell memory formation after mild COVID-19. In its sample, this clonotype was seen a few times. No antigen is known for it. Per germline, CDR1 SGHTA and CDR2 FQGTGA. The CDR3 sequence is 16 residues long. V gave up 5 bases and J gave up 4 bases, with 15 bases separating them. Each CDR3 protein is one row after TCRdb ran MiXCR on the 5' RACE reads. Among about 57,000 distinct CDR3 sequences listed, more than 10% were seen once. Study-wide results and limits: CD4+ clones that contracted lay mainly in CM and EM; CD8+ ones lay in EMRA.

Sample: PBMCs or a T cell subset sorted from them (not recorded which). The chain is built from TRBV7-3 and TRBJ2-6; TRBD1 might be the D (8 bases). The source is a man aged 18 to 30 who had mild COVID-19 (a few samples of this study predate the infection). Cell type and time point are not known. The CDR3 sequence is CASSPQGGFGANVLTF. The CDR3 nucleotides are TGTGCCAGCAGCCCACAGGGGGGGTTCGGGGCCAACGTCCTGACTTTC.